The subject of this entry is one T cell receptor (beta chain). Antigen specificity is unknown. The data are from a study of T cells after yellow fever vaccination. Study observations and caveats: Only a small proportion of the clonotypes turned up in both the CD4 and the CD8 compartments, likely arising from convergent recombination.

Germline CDR1 and CDR2: MNHEY and SVGEGT. Trimming took off 5 bases at V and 5 bases at J, with 18 bases between the two ends. There are 15 residues in the CDR3. MiXCR, run by TCRdb on the 5' RACE reads, gives a single entry per CDR3 protein. The sample lists more than 350,000 distinct CDR3 sequences; roughly 10% were seen once. This clonotype was obtained from a man between 18 and 35 years old who received the YFV17D yellow fever vaccine. The material was PBMCs, obtained on the day of the first yellow fever vaccination. The chain joins TRBV6-2 or TRBV6-3 to TRBJ2-5, with D possibly being TRBD1 or TRBD2 (5 bases each). CDR3 protein: CASSRHRGPAETQYF. CDR3 coding DNA: TGTGCCAGCAGTAGACACCGGGGCCCGGCGGAGACCCAGTACTTC.